The next 4 T cell receptor beta chains were all read from a single sample in a study of blood T cell repertoires in COVID-19. TCRdb keeps only in-frame clones here, not all; method: immunoSEQ multiplex PCR. The sample lists under 450,000 clones, more than 75% occurring once. Material: peripheral blood. The receptors shown here come from a human donor with acute or convalescent COVID-19. The donor label of this sample is uncertain.

This chain uses TRBV7-9 with TRBJ1-2; 12 nucleotides line up with TRBD1. The V gene end was trimmed by 5 bases and the J gene end by 4 bases; junction bases not matched to a gene: 5. Germline V gives CDR1 SEHNR, CDR2 FQNEAQ (reference sequence). CDR3 length equals 15 residues. DNA of the CDR3: TGTGCCAGCAGCAGGGGACAGGGGGCGACCTATGGCTACACCTTC. Translated: CASSRGQGATYGYTF.

The V gene is TRBV7-9, the J gene TRBJ1-6, with 7 bases that match TRBD1. Germline CDR1 is SEHNR and CDR2 is FQNEAQ (reference sequence). This CDR3 spans 15 amino acids. Germline trimming cut 4 bases from V and 5 bases from J; bases unmatched to any gene: 5. The CDR3 region is CASSSPDRNNSPLHF. The CDR3 nucleotides are TGTGCCAGCAGCTCCCCGGACAGGAATAATTCACCCCTCCACTTT.

The J gene is TRBJ1-1, the V gene TRBV5-1; 8 bases are shared with TRBD1. The junction had 8 bases not matched to a gene; V was cut back by 1 base and J by 9 bases. The germline V gene encodes CDR1 SGHRS and CDR2 YFSETQ. The CDR3 covers 14 residues. The CDR3 loop is CASSLYRDRRKAFF. The CDR3 nucleotides are TGCGCCAGCAGCTTGTACCGGGACAGGAGAAAAGCTTTCTTT.

There are a few counts of this clone. V and J are TRBV9 and TRBJ1-5; 7 bases agree with TRBD1. The V gene's germline CDR1 is SGDLS and CDR2 YYNGEE. Germline trimming cut 0 bases from V and 4 bases from J; bases unmatched to any gene: 1. The CDR3 spans 14 residues. DNA for the CDR3: TGTGCCAGCAGCGTAGAGACAGGGAATCAGCCCCAGCATTTT. Translating gives CASSVETGNQPQHF.